What follows are 9 T cell receptor beta chains derived from one specimen sequenced in a study of long-term antiretroviral therapy in people with HIV. Version v3.0 of the immunoSEQ assay ran at survey level. The assay was immunoSEQ multiplex PCR, and TCRdb's table has in-frame clones only and misses some. Among 20,000 to 25,000 clones listed, approximately 83% were seen once. The specimen was unsorted PBMCs, collected 0.7 years before starting antiretroviral therapy. The receptors stem from a man aged 25-45 years with HIV.

V and J are TRBV11-3 and TRBJ2-2; D perhaps matches TRBD2 (5 bases). Trimming shortened V by 5 bases and J by 7 bases, and 20 bases separated the two germline ends. Germline V CDR1 and CDR2: SGHNT, YENEEA. This CDR3 spans 16 amino acids. The CDR3 loop reads CASSPTVDSRGGELFF. In DNA form, the CDR3 reads TGTGCCAGCAGCCCGACTGTTGATAGCCGGGGCGGGGAGCTGTTTTTT.

The chain couples TRBV4-2 to TRBJ2-5; 7 bases agree with TRBD2. There are 15 residues in the CDR3. The V segment lost 1 base and the J segment 8 bases; nucleotides outside the gene matches: 10. Germline V gene sequence: CDR1 LGHNA, CDR2 YNFKEQ. CDR3 in DNA: TGTGCCAGCAGCCAAGGGGAGGGTGAAGCGATCACCCAGTACTTC. This codes for CASSQGEGEAITQYF.

This sequence joins TRBV10-3 and TRBJ2-7, with TRBD2 identical over 9 bases. CDR3 size: 13 residues. CDR1 and CDR2 from the germline V gene are ENHRY and SYGVKD. V trimming: 7 bases; J trimming: 7 bases; junction bases outside the gene matches: 8. DNA for the CDR3: TGTGCCATCAAAGGAGCGGGAGGTAATGAGCAGTACTTC. It codes for CAIKGAGGNEQYF.

The sample holds a few counts of this clone. This chain links TRBV2 with TRBJ1-1; D is possibly TRBD1 (5 bases). The germline V gene encodes CDR1 SNHLY and CDR2 FYNNEI. V gave up 0 bases and J gave up 4 bases, with 15 bases separating them. This CDR3 spans 16 amino acids. CDR3 residues: CASSEALRGTGTEAFF. The CDR3 bases are TGTGCCAGCAGTGAAGCGCTTCGGGGTACAGGCACTGAAGCTTTCTTT. The whole variable domain, remainder taken from reference TRBV2 and TRBJ1-1, is EPEVTQTPSHQVTQMGQEVILRCVPISNHLYFYWYRQILGQKVEFLVSFYNNEISEKSEIFDDQFSVERPDGSNFTLKIRSTKLEDSAMYFCASSEALRGTGTEAFFGQGTRLTVV.

This clone was observed a handful of times. V and J are TRBV2 and TRBJ1-5, with 8 bases aligning to TRBD1. Germline V lookup: CDR1 SNHLY, CDR2 FYNNEI. J was trimmed by 5 bases and V by 5 bases; bases with no gene match: 5. There are 14 residues in the CDR3. CDR3 sequence (DNA): TGTGCCAGCAGTTCAACAGGGGGATATCAGCCCCAGCATTTT. This gives the protein CASSSTGGYQPQHF.

This chain connects TRBV5-1 to TRBJ2-3, with D perhaps matching TRBD2 (6 bases). V was clipped by 0 bases and J by 5 bases, with 10 bases between them. CDR1 and CDR2 from the germline V gene are SGHRS and YFSETQ. The CDR3 runs to 14 residues. The CDR3 reads CASSLATGVDTQYF. The CDR3 region has the DNA TGCGCCAGCAGCTTGGCCACGGGAGTAGATACGCAGTATTTT.

This clone was counted once. This sequence joins TRBV28 and TRBJ1-1, with D perhaps matching TRBD1 (6 bases). The germline CDR1 and CDR2 sequences are MDHEN and SYDVKM. The CDR3 length is 12 residues. The V and J ends lost 6 bases and 8 bases respectively, with 13 bases between them. This chain's CDR3 is CASRTGQSEAFF. The CDR3 coding sequence is TGTGCCAGCAGAACCGGACAGAGCGAAGCTTTCTTT.

The chain links TRBV6-5 to TRBJ1-6; D call uncertain. Germline V gives CDR1 MNHEY, CDR2 SVGAGI. The CDR3 has 14 residues. Deletions cut 6 bases from V and 6 bases from J, with 12 bases between. In DNA, the CDR3 is TGTGCCAGCAGATCACGGAGTCCTAATTCACCCCTCCACTTT. Its protein product is CASRSRSPNSPLHF.

The chain couples TRBV10-3 to TRBJ2-1, with 11 bases matching TRBD2. Germline CDR1 and CDR2: ENHRY and SYGVKD. With V trimmed by 8 bases and J by 5 bases, 2 bases remained unmatched. This CDR3 has 13 residues. The CDR3 reads CAIGGLADNEQFF. The DNA of the CDR3 is TGTGCCATCGGGGGACTAGCGGACAATGAGCAGTTCTTC.